The 4 T cell receptor beta chains presented below share a single source sample, sequenced in a study of blood T cell repertoires in COVID-19. The data were produced by immunoSEQ multiplex PCR, yet TCRdb's version contains in-frame clones alone and is incomplete. This sample has roughly 100,000 clones, with 81% found just once. The sequenced sample consisted of peripheral blood. These receptors came from a woman aged 70-85 years with acute or convalescent COVID-19.

This clone was observed a few times. This chain uses TRBV9 with TRBJ2-2, with TRBD2 matching over 7 bases. The CDR3 contains 17 residues. The trim removed 0 bases at V and 5 bases at J, leaving 10 bases unmatched. CDR1 is SGDLS and CDR2 is YYNGEE in the germline V gene. The CDR3 nucleotides are TGTGCCAGCAGCGTAGCCGAGGGGCGAGCGGGAACCGGGGAGCTGTTTTTT. It translates to CASSVAEGRAGTGELFF.

V and J are TRBV6-5 and TRBJ2-2; 10 nucleotides line up with TRBD1. The CDR3 runs 15 residues. V shed 6 bases and J 6 bases; nucleotides not matched to a gene: 7. CDR1 and CDR2 from the germline V gene are MNHEY and SVGAGI. DNA for the CDR3: TGTGCCAGCAGACCGGGACAGGGGCATCCCGGGGAGCTGTTTTTT. Amino acids: CASRPGQGHPGELFF.

The chain uses TRBV6-5 and TRBJ1-2; possibly TRBD1 for D (6 bases). V lost 7 bases to trimming and J lost 5 bases, with 14 bases between them. Germline V CDR1 and CDR2: MNHEY, SVGAGI. The CDR3 totals 13 residues. The CDR3 bases are TGTGCCAGCAAAACGGACAGCTCTTATGGCTACACCTTC. This gives the protein CASKTDSSYGYTF.

CDR3 region: CASSPRGYLQETQYF. Here the CDR3 DNA reads TGTGCCAGCTCACCACGAGGCTACCTCCAAGAGACCCAGTACTTC. The chain couples TRBV18 to TRBJ2-5, with D unresolved. The V gene lost 1 base and the J gene lost 1 base, with 10 bases spanning the gap. The CDR3 has 15 amino acids. CDR1 and CDR2 from the germline V gene are KGHSH and LQKENI.